This TCR beta chain was sequenced for a study of T-cell reconstitution after alpha-beta-depleted transplantation in children. Broader study findings: Several hundred expanded graft clones reportedly gave rise to the alpha-beta T cells present about two months after transplant.

Trimming took off 9 bases at V and 7 bases at J, with 15 bases between the two ends. From germline, CDR1 is MDHEN and CDR2 SYDVKM. CDR3 length equals 12 residues. Turning to this clonotype: The antigen remains unidentified.

Unique molecular identifiers were incorporated when the TCRbeta library was constructed. Using its own MiXCR run on the PCR reads, TCRdb lists one record per CDR3 protein. The profile shows fewer than 350,000 distinct CDR3 sequences, roughly 12% of them singletons. The source is a male patient aged 2 to 10 who had a stem cell transplant for chronic granulomatous disease, so the T cells may come from the graft donor. The gene calls are TRBV28 and TRBJ1-2, with a weak D call TRBD1 (6 bases). This material consisted of peripheral blood, taken 180 days after TCRalphabeta/CD19-depleted stem cell transplant. CDR3 loop: CASERAGAGYTF. CDR3 DNA sequence: TGTGCCAGTGAGAGGGCGGGGGCTGGCTACACCTTC.